The rows below give T cell receptor beta chains drawn from one sample of a study of cytomegalovirus exposure and HLA in healthy donors. Using immunoSEQ multiplex PCR, the repertoire was profiled, and TCRdb retains in-frame clones only, with some absent. The table includes 200,000 to 250,000 clones, 78% detected once. Sequencing was performed on PBMCs. Every receptor here comes from a male donor in good health and CMV-seronegative. The CDR3 runs from the conserved cysteine through the conserved F or W. Fields, in order: CDR3 protein, CDR3 DNA, J gene, clone size, V gene, D gene. D genes are given only for firm matches. Clone size is not always given. Where it is, it says once, few, many or a class for expanded clones.

cdr3_aa: CASSLANTYEQYF
cdr3_nt: TGCGCCAGCAGCTTGGCTAATACTTACGAGCAGTACTTC
j_call: TRBJ2-7
clone_size: NA
v_call: TRBV5-1
d_call: NA

cdr3_aa: CASRAGTGVTGELFF
cdr3_nt: TGTGCCAGCAGGGCCGGGACAGGGGTGACCGGGGAGCTGTTTTTT
j_call: TRBJ2-2
clone_size: NA
v_call: TRBV7-6
d_call: TRBD1

cdr3_aa: CASSPGGQRVPYEQYF
cdr3_nt: TGTGCCAGCTCACCCGGGGGACAGCGGGTACCCTACGAGCAGTACTTC
j_call: TRBJ2-7
clone_size: NA
v_call: TRBV18
d_call: NA

cdr3_aa: CASSETGYTEAFF
cdr3_nt: TGTGCCAGCAGTGAAACGGGTTACACTGAAGCTTTCTTT
j_call: TRBJ1-1
clone_size: few
v_call: TRBV2
d_call: NA

cdr3_aa: CASSLAGSYEQYF
cdr3_nt: TGTGCCAGCAGTCTCGCAGGGTCTTACGAGCAGTACTTC
j_call: TRBJ2-7
clone_size: NA
v_call: TRBV27
d_call: NA

cdr3_aa: CAWERQGGEKLFF
cdr3_nt: TGTGCCTGGGAGAGACAGGGGGGCGAAAAACTGTTTTTT
j_call: TRBJ1-4
clone_size: NA
v_call: TRBV30
d_call: TRBD1

cdr3_aa: CASSYPRDRVTNYGYTF
cdr3_nt: TGTGCCAGCAGTTACCCCCGGGACAGGGTTACTAACTATGGCTACACCTTC
j_call: TRBJ1-2
clone_size: NA
v_call: TRBV6-7
d_call: TRBD1

cdr3_aa: CASSFWASGRYEQYF
cdr3_nt: TGTGCCAGCAGTTTTTGGGCTAGCGGGAGGTACGAGCAGTACTTC
j_call: TRBJ2-7
clone_size: few
v_call: TRBV28
d_call: TRBD2

cdr3_aa: CARREVFRWDEQYF
cdr3_nt: TGTGCCAGAAGGGAGGTTTTCAGATGGGACGAGCAGTACTTC
j_call: TRBJ2-7
clone_size: NA
v_call: TRBV9
d_call: NA

cdr3_aa: CASSFGLAVFDEQFF
cdr3_nt: TGTGCCAGCAGTTTCGGGCTAGCGGTTTTCGATGAGCAGTTCTTC
j_call: TRBJ2-1
clone_size: NA
v_call: TRBV27
d_call: TRBD2

cdr3_aa: CSVATTAQVTDTQYF
cdr3_nt: TGCAGCGTTGCTACGACGGCGCAGGTGACAGATACGCAGTATTTT
j_call: TRBJ2-3
clone_size: NA
v_call: TRBV29-1
d_call: NA

cdr3_aa: CASSLNDRVTDTQYF
cdr3_nt: TGTGCCAGCAGCTTAAACGACAGGGTAACAGATACGCAGTATTTT
j_call: TRBJ2-3
clone_size: NA
v_call: TRBV7-9
d_call: TRBD1

cdr3_aa: CASSSVGQGGGYTF
cdr3_nt: TGTGCCAGCAGTTCCGTTGGACAGGGGGGAGGCTACACCTTC
j_call: TRBJ1-2
clone_size: NA
v_call: TRBV28
d_call: TRBD1

cdr3_aa: CASSLVGGKGQETQYF
cdr3_nt: TGTGCCAGCAGCTTAGTGGGGGGGAAGGGTCAAGAGACCCAGTACTTC
j_call: TRBJ2-5
clone_size: NA
v_call: TRBV7-9
d_call: TRBD2

cdr3_aa: CASSLERVQETQYF
cdr3_nt: TGTGCCAGCAGTCTGGAGAGGGTACAAGAGACCCAGTACTTC
j_call: TRBJ2-5
clone_size: few
v_call: TRBV7-9
d_call: NA

cdr3_aa: CASSLREGLSNQPQHF
cdr3_nt: TGTGCCAGTAGCCTTCGGGAGGGGCTCAGCAATCAGCCCCAGCATTTT
j_call: TRBJ1-5
clone_size: few
v_call: TRBV19
d_call: NA

cdr3_aa: CATETGRYEQYF
cdr3_nt: TGTGCCACGGAGACAGGGAGGTACGAGCAGTACTTC
j_call: TRBJ2-7
clone_size: NA
v_call: TRBV6-5
d_call: NA

cdr3_aa: CSAPLSAGELFF
cdr3_nt: TGCAGCGCCCCCCTGTCGGCCGGGGAGCTGTTTTTT
j_call: TRBJ2-2
clone_size: once
v_call: TRBV29-1
d_call: NA

cdr3_aa: CASSYSDRSSGNTIYF
cdr3_nt: TGTGCCAGCAGTTACTCGGACAGAAGTTCTGGAAACACCATATATTTT
j_call: TRBJ1-3
clone_size: few
v_call: TRBV6-5
d_call: NA

cdr3_aa: CASSRTGRADTQYF
cdr3_nt: TGTGCCAGCAGCAGGACAGGGAGGGCAGATACGCAGTATTTT
j_call: TRBJ2-3
clone_size: NA
v_call: TRBV7-9
d_call: NA

cdr3_aa: CASRRDRGDTDTQYF
cdr3_nt: TGTGCCAGCAGGCGGGACAGGGGGGACACAGATACGCAGTATTTT
j_call: TRBJ2-3
clone_size: NA
v_call: TRBV2
d_call: TRBD1

cdr3_aa: CASSLSGTGDEQFF
cdr3_nt: TGCGCCAGCAGCCTCTCCGGGACTGGAGACGAGCAGTTCTTC
j_call: TRBJ2-1
clone_size: NA
v_call: TRBV5-1
d_call: NA

cdr3_aa: CSVAGTEVEAFF
cdr3_nt: TGCAGCGTGGCCGGGACAGAGGTTGAAGCTTTCTTT
j_call: TRBJ1-1
clone_size: few
v_call: TRBV29-1
d_call: TRBD1

cdr3_aa: CASSLGGTGPYEQYF
cdr3_nt: TGTGCCAGCAGCTTAGGGGGGACAGGACCCTACGAGCAGTACTTC
j_call: TRBJ2-7
clone_size: NA
v_call: TRBV7-2
d_call: TRBD1

cdr3_aa: CASSPFLNTIYF
cdr3_nt: TGTGCCAGCAGCCCTTTTTTAAACACCATATATTTT
j_call: TRBJ1-3
clone_size: NA
v_call: TRBV14
d_call: NA

cdr3_aa: CASSPTTAGGLTHGYTF
cdr3_nt: TGTGCCAGCTCACCGACCACGGCAGGAGGGCTAACTCATGGCTACACCTTC
j_call: TRBJ1-2
clone_size: NA
v_call: TRBV18
d_call: NA

cdr3_aa: CASSYILAGGTDTQYF
cdr3_nt: TGTGCCAGCAGTTACATACTAGCGGGAGGGACAGATACGCAGTATTTT
j_call: TRBJ2-3
clone_size: NA
v_call: TRBV6-6
d_call: TRBD2

cdr3_aa: CASSSQPTGGQGLSYEQYF
cdr3_nt: TGCGCCAGCAGTTCTCAACCAACGGGGGGACAGGGCCTCTCCTACGAGCAGTACTTC
j_call: TRBJ2-7
clone_size: NA
v_call: TRBV5-1
d_call: TRBD1

cdr3_aa: CASSPLAEETQYF
cdr3_nt: TGTGCCAGCAGCCCCCTCGCGGAGGAGACCCAGTACTTC
j_call: TRBJ2-5
clone_size: NA
v_call: TRBV7-8
d_call: NA

cdr3_aa: CASSQKTGDPYEQYF
cdr3_nt: TGCGCCAGCAGCCAAAAGACAGGAGACCCCTACGAGCAGTACTTC
j_call: TRBJ2-7
clone_size: few
v_call: TRBV4-1
d_call: NA

cdr3_aa: CASWPGLAETGELFF
cdr3_nt: TGCGCCAGCTGGCCGGGACTAGCGGAGACCGGGGAGCTGTTTTTT
j_call: TRBJ2-2
clone_size: NA
v_call: TRBV5-1
d_call: TRBD2